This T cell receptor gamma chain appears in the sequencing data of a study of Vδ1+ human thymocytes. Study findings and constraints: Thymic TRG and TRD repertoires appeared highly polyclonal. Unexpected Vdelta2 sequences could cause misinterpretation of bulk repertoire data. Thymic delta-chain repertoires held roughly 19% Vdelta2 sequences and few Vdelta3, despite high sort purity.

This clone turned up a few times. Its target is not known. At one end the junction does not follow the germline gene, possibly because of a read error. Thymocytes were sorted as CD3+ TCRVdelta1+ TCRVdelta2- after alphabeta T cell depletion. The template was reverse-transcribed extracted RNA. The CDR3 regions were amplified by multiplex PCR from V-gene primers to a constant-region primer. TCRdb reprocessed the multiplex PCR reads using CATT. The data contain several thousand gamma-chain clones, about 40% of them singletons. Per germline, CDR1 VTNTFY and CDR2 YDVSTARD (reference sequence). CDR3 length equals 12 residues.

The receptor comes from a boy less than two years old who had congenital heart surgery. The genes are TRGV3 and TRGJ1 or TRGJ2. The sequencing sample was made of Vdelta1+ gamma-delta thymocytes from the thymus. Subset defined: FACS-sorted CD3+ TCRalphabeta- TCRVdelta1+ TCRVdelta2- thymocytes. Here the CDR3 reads CATGDRAAEKLF. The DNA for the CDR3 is TGTGCCACCGGGGACCGTGCTGCGGAGAAACTCTTT.